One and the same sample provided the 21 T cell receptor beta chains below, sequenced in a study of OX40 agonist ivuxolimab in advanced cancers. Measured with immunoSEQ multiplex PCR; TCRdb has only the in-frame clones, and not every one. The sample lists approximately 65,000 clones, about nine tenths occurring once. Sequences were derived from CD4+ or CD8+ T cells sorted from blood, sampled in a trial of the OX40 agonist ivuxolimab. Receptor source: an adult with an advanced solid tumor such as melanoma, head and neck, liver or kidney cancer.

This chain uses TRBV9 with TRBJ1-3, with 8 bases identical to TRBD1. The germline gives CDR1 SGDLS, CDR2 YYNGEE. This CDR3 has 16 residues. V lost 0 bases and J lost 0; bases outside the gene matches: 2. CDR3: CASSVADRVSGNTIYF. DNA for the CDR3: TGTGCCAGCAGCGTAGCGGACAGGGTCTCTGGAAACACCATATATTTT.

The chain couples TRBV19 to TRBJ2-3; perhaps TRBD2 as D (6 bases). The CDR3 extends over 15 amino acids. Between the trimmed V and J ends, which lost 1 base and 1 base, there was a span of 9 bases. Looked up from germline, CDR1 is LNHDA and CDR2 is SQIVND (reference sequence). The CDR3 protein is CASSIAGTGTDTQYF. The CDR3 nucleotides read TGTGCCAGTAGTATAGCCGGGACTGGCACAGATACGCAGTATTTT.

CDR3 loop: CASSVDSFQGAFF. CDR3 coding DNA: TGTGCCAGCAGCGTGGATTCGTTCCAAGGAGCTTTCTTT. The chain is built from TRBV9 and TRBJ1-1; no clear D gene. Trimming shortened V by 2 bases and J by 10 bases, and 15 bases separated the two germline ends. Germline loops: CDR1 SGDLS, CDR2 YYNGEE. The CDR3 runs to 13 residues.

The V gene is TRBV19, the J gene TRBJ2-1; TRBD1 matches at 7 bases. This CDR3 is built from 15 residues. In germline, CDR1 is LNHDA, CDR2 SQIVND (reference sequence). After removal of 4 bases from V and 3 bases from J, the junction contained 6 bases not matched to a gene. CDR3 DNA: TGTGCCAGTAGTAAGACAGGGCATCTCTACAATGAGCAGTTCTTC. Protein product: CASSKTGHLYNEQFF.

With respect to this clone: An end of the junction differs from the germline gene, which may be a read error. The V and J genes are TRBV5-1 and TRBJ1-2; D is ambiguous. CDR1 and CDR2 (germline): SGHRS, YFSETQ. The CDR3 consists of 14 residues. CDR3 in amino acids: CASSLGRAVNGYTF. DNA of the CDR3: TGTGCCAGCAGCTTGGGTCGGGCAGTGAATGGCTACACCTTC.

CDR3 sequence reads: CASSPGLEFYNEQFF. The CDR3 region has the DNA TGTGCCAGCAGCCCGGGACTAGAGTTCTACAATGAGCAGTTCTTC. V is TRBV11-3 and J is TRBJ2-1; 8 bases align to TRBD2. Trimming cost V 5 bases and J 3 bases; bases outside gene matches: 6. Looked up from germline, CDR1 is SGHNT and CDR2 is YENEEA. The CDR3 spans 15 residues.

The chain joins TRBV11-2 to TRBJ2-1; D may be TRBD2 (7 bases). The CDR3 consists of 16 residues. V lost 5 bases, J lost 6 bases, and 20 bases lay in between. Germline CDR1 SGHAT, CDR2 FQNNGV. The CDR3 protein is CASSQGGGLEGNEQFF. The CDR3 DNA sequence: TGTGCCAGCAGCCAAGGGGGTGGACTAGAGGGCAATGAGCAGTTCTTC.

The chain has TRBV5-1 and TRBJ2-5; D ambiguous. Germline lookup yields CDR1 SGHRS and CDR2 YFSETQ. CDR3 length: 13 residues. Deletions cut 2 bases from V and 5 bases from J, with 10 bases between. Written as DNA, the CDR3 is TGCGCCAGCAGCTTTTTAGGGTCGGAGACCCAGTACTTC. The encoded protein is CASSFLGSETQYF.

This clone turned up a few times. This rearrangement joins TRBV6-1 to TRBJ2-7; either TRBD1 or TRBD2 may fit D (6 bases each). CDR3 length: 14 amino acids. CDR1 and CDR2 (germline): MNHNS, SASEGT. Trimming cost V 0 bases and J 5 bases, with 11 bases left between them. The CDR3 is CASSEAGGWDEQYF. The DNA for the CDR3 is TGTGCCAGCAGTGAAGCGGGGGGCTGGGACGAGCAGTACTTC.

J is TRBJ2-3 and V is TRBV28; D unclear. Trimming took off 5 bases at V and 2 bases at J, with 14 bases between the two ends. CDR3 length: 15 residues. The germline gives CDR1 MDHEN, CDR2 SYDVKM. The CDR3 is CASSPSHSSTDTQYF. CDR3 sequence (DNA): TGTGCCAGCAGTCCATCTCACAGTTCCACAGATACGCAGTATTTT.

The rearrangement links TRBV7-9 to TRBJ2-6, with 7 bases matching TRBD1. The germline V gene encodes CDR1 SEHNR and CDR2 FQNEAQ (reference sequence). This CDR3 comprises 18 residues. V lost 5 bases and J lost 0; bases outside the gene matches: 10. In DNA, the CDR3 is TGTGCCAGCAGCCGGTTCCTTAGACAGGGCTCTGGGGCCAACGTCCTGACTTTC. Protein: CASSRFLRQGSGANVLTF.

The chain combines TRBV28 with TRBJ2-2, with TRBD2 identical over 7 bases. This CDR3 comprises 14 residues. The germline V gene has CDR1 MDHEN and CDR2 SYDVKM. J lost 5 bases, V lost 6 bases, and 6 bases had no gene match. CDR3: CASSSSGATGELFF. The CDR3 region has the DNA TGTGCCAGCAGCTCCAGCGGGGCTACCGGGGAGCTGTTTTTT.

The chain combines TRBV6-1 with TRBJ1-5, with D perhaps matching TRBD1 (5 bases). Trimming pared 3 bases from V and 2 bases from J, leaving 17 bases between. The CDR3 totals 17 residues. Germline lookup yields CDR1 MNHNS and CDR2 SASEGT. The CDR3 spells CASSERGAGVGNQPQHF. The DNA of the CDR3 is TGTGCCAGCAGTGAGAGGGGCGCCGGGGTGGGCAATCAGCCCCAGCATTTT.

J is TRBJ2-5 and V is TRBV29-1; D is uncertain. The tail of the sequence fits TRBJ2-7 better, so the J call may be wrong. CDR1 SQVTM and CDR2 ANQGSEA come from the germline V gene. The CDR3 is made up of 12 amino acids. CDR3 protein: CSVDTGSYEQYF. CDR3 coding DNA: TGCAGCGTTGATACCGGTTCCTACGAGCAGTACTTC.

The CDR3 DNA sequence: TGTGCCAGCAGTGAATTGGGTTTCGGCGAGCAGTACTTC. Translated: CASSELGFGEQYF. The chain links TRBV2 to TRBJ2-7; the D is unclear. V gave up 2 bases and J gave up 6 bases, with 11 bases separating them. CDR3 length: 13 amino acids. The germline gives CDR1 SNHLY, CDR2 FYNNEI.

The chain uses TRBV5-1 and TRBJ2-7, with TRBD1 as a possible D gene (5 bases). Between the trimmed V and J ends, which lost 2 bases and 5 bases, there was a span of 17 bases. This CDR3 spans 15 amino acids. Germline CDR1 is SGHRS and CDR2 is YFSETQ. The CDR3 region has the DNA TGCGCCAGCAGCTTAGGGCAGGGTACCCCCCACGAGCAGTACTTC. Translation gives CASSLGQGTPHEQYF. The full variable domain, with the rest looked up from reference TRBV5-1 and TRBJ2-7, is KAGVTQTPRYLIKTRGQQVTLSCSPISGHRSVSWYQQTPGQGLQFLFEYFSETQRNKGNFPGRFSGRQFSNSRSEMNVSTLELGDSALYLCASSLGQGTPHEQYFGPGTRLTVT.

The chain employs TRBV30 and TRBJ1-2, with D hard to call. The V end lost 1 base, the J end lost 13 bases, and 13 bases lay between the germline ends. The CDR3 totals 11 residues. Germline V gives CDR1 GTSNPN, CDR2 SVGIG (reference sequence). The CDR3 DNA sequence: TGTGCCTGGAGTGACAGCCTATTTCCCACCTTC. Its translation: CAWSDSLFPTF. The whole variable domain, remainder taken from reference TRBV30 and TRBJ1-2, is SQTIHQWPATLVQPVGSPLSLECTVEGTSNPNLYWYRQAAGRGLQLLFYSVGIGQISSEVPQNLSASRPQDRQFILSSKKLLLSDSGFYLCAWSDSLFPTFGSGTRLTVV.

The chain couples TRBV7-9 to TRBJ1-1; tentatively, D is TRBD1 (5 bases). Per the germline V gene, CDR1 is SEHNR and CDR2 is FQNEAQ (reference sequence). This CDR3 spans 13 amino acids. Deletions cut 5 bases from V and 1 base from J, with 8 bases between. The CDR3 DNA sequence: TGTGCCAGCAGCGCTACAGGGAACACTGAAGCTTTCTTT. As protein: CASSATGNTEAFF.

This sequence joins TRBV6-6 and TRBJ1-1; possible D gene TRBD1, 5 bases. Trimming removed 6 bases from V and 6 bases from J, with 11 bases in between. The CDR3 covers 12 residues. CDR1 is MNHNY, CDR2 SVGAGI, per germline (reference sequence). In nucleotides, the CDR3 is TGTGCCAGCAGGCCCGGGGGTGCTGAAGCTTTCTTT. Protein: CASRPGGAEAFF.

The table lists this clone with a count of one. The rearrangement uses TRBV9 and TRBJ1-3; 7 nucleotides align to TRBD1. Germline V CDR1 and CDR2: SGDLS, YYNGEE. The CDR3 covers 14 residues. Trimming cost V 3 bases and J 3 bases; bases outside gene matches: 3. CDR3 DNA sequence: TGTGCCAGCAGCGCCGGGACAGTTGGAAACACCATATATTTT. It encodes CASSAGTVGNTIYF.

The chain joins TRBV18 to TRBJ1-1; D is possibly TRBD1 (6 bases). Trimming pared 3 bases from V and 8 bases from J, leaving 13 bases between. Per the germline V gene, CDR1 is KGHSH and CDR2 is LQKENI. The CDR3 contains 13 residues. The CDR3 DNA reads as TGTGCCAGCTCACCCGTTCTGGGGGCAGAAGCTTTCTTT. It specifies CASSPVLGAEAFF.